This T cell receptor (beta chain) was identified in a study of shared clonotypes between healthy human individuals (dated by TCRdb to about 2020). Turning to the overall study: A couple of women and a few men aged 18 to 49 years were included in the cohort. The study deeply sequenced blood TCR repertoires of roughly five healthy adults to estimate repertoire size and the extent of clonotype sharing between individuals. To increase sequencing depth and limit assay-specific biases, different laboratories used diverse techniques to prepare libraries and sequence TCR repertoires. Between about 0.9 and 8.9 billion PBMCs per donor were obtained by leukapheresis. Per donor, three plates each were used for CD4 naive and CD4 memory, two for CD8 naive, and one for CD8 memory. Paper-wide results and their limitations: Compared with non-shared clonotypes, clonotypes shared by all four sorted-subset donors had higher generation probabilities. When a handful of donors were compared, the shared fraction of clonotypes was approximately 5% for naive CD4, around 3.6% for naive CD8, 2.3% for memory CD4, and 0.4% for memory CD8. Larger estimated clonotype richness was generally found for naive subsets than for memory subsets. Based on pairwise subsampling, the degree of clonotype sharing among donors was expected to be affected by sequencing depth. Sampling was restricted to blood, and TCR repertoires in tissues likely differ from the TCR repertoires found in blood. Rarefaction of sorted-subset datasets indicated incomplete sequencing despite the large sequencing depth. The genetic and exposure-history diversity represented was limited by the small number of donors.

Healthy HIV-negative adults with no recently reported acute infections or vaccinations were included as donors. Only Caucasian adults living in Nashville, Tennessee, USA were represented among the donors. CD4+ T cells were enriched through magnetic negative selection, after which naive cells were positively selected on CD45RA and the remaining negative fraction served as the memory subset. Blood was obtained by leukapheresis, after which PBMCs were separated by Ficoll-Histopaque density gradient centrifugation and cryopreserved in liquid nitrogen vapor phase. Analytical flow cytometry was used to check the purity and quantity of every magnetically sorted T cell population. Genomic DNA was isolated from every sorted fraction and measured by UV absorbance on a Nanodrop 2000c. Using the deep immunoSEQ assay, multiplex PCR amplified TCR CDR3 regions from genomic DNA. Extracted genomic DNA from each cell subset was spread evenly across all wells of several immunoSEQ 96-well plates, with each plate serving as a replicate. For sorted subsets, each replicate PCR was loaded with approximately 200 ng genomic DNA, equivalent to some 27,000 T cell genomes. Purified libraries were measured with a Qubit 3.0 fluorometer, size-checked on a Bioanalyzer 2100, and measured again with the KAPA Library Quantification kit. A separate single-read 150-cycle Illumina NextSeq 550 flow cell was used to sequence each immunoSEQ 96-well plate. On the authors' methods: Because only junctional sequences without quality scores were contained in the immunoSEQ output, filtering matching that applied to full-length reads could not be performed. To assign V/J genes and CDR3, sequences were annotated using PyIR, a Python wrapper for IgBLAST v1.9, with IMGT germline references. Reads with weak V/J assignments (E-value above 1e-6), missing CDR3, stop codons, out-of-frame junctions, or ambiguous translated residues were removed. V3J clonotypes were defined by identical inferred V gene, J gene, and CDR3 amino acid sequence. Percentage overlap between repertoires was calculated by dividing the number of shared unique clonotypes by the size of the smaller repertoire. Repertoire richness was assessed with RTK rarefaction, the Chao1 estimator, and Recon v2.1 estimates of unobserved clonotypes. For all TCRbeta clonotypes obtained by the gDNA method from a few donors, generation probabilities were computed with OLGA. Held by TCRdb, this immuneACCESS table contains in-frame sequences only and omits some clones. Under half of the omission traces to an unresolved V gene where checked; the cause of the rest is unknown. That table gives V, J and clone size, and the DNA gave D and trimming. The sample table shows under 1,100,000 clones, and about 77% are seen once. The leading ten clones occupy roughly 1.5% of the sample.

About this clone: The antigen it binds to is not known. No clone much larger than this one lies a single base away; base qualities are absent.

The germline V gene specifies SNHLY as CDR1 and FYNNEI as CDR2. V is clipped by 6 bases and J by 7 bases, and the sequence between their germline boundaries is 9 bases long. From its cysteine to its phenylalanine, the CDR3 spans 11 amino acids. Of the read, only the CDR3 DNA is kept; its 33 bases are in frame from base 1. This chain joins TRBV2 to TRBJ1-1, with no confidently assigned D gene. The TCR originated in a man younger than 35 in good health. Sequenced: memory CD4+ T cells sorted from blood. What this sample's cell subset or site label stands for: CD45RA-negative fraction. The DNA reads TGTGCCAGCAGCACAGAGGTTGAAGCTTTCTTT. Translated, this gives CASSTEVEAFF.